These 3 T cell receptor beta chains were sequenced from one sample in a study of early T cells in non-severe SARS-CoV-2 infection. TCRdb re-derived calls from the 5' RACE reads in MiXCR, one entry per CDR3 protein. The table lists fewer than 30,000 distinct CDR3 sequences, approximately 5.4% of them singletons. The sequenced material came from whole blood. These receptors all stem from an adult who was a healthcare worker with PCR-confirmed SARS-CoV-2 infection or an uninfected control (not recorded which).

This clonotype was seen many times. The CDR3 loop is CSARDRGATGELFF. CDR3 DNA sequence: TGCAGTGCTAGAGATCGGGGGGCAACCGGGGAGCTGTTTTTT. V and J are TRBV20-1 and TRBJ2-2; the D gene is possibly TRBD2 (7 bases). From germline, CDR1 is DFQATT and CDR2 SNEGSKA (reference sequence). Trimming left V 0 bases short and J 5 bases short, with 10 bases between. This CDR3 comprises 14 residues.

This clonotype was seen more than once but under ten times. Written as DNA, the CDR3 is TGTGCCAGCAGCCGCCATGACAGAAACACTGAAGCTTTCTTT. Its translation is CASSRHDRNTEAFF. The chain has TRBV12-3 or TRBV12-4 and TRBJ1-1; D possibly corresponds to TRBD1 (5 bases). Trimming removed 6 bases at V and 2 bases at J, with 13 bases between. CDR3 length: 14 residues.

V and J are TRBV7-9 and TRBJ2-1, with no clear D. This CDR3 spans 13 amino acids. Deletions cut 0 bases from V and 6 bases from J, with 6 bases between. The germline V gene has CDR1 SEHNR and CDR2 FQNEAQ (reference sequence). The chain's CDR3 is CASSLAQINEQFF. The CDR3 coding sequence is TGTGCCAGCAGCTTAGCTCAGATCAATGAGCAGTTCTTC.